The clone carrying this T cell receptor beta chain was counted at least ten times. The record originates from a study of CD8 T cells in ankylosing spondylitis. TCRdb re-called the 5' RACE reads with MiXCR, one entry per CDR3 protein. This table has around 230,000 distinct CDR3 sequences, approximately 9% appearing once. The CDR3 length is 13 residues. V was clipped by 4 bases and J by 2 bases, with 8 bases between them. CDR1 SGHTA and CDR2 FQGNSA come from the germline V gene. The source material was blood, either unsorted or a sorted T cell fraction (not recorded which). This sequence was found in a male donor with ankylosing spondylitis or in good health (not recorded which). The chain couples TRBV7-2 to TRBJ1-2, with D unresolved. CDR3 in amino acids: CASSSNKNYGYTF. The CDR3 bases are TGTGCCAGCAGCTCTAATAAAAACTATGGCTACACCTTC.